The table lists the clone carrying this T cell receptor (beta chain) with many counts. This CDR3 has 15 residues. Deletions cut 5 bases from V and 6 bases from J, with 17 bases between. Germline V gene sequence: CDR1 MDHEN, CDR2 SYDVKM. This specimen belongs to a study of T cells in Graves' hyperthyroidism and ophthalmopathy. Overall study: Once the initial diagnosis was made, peripheral blood was obtained before any treatment.

Hyperthyroidism had been newly diagnosed in patients aged 18 to 65, and its duration was under 2 months. Diagnosing involved the use of clinical symptoms, serum thyroxine and TRAb, thyroid ultrasound and orbital computed tomography. PBMCs were obtained from about 9.9 ml fresh peripheral blood. Template material for amplifying TCR beta CDR3 regions consisted of RNA transcripts. TCR CDR3 underwent first-round RT-PCR with the HTBI primer set. TCRdb called the multiplex PCR reads again in MiXCR, with one record for every CDR3 protein. The sample consists of 300,000 to 450,000 distinct CDR3 sequences, 14% of them appearing once.

This TCR was recovered from a woman aged 55-69 years with Graves' hyperthyroidism. The genes are TRBV28 and TRBJ2-1; D possibly uses TRBD1 or TRBD2 (5 bases each). Sequencing was done on a sample of blood. The CDR3 loop reads CASSRITGTTNEQFF. CDR3 bases: TGTGCCAGCAGTCGTATCACCGGGACCACCAATGAGCAGTTCTTC.